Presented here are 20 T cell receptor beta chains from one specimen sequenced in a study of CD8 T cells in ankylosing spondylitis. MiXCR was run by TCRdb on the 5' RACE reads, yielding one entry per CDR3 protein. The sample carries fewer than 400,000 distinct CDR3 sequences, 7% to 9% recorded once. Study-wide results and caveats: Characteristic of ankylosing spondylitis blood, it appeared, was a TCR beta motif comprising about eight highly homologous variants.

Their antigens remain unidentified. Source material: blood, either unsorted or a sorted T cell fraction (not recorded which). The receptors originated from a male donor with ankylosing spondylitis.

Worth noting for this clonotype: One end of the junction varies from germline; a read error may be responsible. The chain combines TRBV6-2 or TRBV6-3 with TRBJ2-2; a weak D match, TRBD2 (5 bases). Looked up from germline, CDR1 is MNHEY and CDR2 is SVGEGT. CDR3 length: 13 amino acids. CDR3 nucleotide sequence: TGTGCCAGCAGCTCAATCTTCCCCGGGGAGATGTTTTTT. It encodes CASSSIFPGEMFF.

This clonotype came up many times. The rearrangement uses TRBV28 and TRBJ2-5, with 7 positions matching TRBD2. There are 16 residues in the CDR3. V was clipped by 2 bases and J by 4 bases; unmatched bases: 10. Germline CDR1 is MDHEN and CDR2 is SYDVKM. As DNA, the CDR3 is TGTGCCAGCAGTTTAGGGATTAGGGCGGGAGTAGAGACCCAGTACTTC. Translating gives CASSLGIRAGVETQYF. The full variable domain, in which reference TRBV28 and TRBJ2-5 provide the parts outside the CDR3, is DVKVTQSSRYLVKRTGEKVFLECVQDMDHENMFWYRQDPGLGLRLIYFSYDVKMKEKGDIPEGYSVSREKKERFSLILESASTNQTSMYLCASSLGIRAGVETQYFGPGTRLLVL.

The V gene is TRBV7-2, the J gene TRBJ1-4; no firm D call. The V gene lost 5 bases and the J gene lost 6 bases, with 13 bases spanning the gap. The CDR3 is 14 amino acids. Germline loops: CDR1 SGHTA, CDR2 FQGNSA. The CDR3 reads CASSQKRHDEKLFF. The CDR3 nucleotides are TGTGCCAGCAGCCAAAAAAGGCACGATGAAAAACTGTTTTTT.

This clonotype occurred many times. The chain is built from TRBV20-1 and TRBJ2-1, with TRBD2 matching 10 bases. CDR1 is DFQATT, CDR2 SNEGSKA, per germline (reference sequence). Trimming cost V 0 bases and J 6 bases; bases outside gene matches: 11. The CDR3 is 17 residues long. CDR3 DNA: TGCAGTGCTAGAGAATTTCTAGCGGGAGTAACGGTCAATGAGCAGTTCTTC. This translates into CSAREFLAGVTVNEQFF.

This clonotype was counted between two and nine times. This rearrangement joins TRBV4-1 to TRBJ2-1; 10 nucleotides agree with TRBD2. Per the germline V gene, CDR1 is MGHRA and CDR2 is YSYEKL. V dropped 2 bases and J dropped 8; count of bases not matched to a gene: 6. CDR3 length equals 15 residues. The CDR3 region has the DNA TGCGCCAGCAGCCAAATAGCGGGAGGTCTGGATGAGCAGTTCTTC. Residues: CASSQIAGGLDEQFF.

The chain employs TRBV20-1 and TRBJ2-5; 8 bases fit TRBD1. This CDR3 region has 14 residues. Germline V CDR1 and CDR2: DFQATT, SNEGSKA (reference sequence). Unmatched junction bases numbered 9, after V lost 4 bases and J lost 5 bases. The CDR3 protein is CSAIGQGRWETQYF. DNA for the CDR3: TGCAGTGCTATAGGACAGGGTCGTTGGGAGACCCAGTACTTC.

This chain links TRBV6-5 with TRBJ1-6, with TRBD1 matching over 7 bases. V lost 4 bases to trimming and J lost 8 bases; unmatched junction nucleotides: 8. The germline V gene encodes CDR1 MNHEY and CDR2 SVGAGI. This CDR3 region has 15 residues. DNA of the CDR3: TGTGCCAGCAGTTTTGGACAGGAAGGGGATTCACCCCTCCACTTT. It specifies CASSFGQEGDSPLHF.

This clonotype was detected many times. This CDR3 is CSARDPLAGRETQYF. In DNA form, the CDR3 reads TGCAGTGCTAGAGATCCTCTAGCGGGAAGAGAGACCCAGTACTTC. This chain connects TRBV20-1 to TRBJ2-5, with 9 bases fitting TRBD2. Trimming took 0 bases from V and 4 from J; bases not matched to a gene: 6. The CDR3 has 15 residues. The germline CDR1 and CDR2 sequences are DFQATT and SNEGSKA (reference sequence).

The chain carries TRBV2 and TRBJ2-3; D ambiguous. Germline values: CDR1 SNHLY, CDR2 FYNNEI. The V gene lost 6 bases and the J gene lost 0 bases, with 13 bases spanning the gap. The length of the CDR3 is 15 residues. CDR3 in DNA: TGTGCCAGCAGATGGGCGACACCTAGCACAGATACGCAGTATTTT. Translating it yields CASRWATPSTDTQYF.

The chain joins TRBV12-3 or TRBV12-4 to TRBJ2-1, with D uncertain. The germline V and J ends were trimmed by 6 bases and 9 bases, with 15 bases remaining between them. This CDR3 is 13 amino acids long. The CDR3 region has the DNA TGTGCCAGCAGCCCCCGGACCACCCCTGAGCAGTTCTTC. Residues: CASSPRTTPEQFF.

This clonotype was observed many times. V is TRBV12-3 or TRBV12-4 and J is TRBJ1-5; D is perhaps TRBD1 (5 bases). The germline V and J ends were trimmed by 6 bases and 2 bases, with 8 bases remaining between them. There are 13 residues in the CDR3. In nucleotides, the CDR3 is TGTGCCAGCAGCGTAGGGGGCAATCAGCCCCAGCATTTT. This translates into CASSVGGNQPQHF.

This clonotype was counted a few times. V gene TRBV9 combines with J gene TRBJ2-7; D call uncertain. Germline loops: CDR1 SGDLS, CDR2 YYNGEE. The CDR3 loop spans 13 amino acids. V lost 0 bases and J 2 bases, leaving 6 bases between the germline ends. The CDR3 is CASSVGPAYEQYF. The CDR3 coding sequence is TGTGCCAGCAGCGTAGGGCCAGCCTACGAGCAGTACTTC.

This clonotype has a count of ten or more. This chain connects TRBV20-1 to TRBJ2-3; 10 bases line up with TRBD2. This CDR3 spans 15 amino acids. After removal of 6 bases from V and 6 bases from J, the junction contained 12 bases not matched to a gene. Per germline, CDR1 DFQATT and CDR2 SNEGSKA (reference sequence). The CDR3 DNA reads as TGCAGTGCGAAGGATGAAGCGGGAGGGGTGGATACGCAGTATTTT. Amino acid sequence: CSAKDEAGGVDTQYF.

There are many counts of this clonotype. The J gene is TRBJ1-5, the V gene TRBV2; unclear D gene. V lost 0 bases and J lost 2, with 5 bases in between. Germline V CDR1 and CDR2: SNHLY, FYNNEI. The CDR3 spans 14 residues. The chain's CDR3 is CASSEARGNQPQHF. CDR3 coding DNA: TGTGCCAGCAGTGAAGCGCGCGGCAATCAGCCCCAGCATTTT.

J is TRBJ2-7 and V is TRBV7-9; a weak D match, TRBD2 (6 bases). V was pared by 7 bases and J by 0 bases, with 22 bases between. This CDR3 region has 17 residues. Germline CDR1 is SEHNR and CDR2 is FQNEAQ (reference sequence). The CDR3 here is CASIRWLAGGGSYEQYF. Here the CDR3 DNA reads TGTGCCAGCATCCGATGGCTAGCCGGGGGAGGCTCCTACGAGCAGTACTTC.

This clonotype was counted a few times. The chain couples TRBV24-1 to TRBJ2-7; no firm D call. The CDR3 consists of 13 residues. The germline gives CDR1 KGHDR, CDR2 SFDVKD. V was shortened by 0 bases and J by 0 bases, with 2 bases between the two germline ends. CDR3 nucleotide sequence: TGTGCCACCAGTGATTTGCTCTCCTACGAGCAGTACTTC. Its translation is CATSDLLSYEQYF.

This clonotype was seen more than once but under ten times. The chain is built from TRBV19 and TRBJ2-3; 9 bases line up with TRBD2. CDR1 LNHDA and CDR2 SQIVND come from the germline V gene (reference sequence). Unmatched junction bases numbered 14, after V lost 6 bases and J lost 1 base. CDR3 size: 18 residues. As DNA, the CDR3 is TGTGCCAGTAGCACCCTTAGCGGGGGCGGGCTAGGCACAGATACGCAGTATTTT. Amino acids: CASSTLSGGGLGTDTQYF.

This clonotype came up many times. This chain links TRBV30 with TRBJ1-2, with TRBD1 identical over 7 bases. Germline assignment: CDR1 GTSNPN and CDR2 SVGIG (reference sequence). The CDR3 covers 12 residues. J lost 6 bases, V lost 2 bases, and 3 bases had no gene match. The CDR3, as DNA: TGTGCCTGGAGTCCAGGGGGGGATGGCTACACCTTC. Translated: CAWSPGGDGYTF.

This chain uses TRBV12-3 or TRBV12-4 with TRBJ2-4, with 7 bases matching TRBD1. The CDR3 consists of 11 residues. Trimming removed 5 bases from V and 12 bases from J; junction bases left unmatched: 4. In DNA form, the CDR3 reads TGTGCCAGCAGTCTACAGGGGCGTCAGTACTTC. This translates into CASSLQGRQYF.

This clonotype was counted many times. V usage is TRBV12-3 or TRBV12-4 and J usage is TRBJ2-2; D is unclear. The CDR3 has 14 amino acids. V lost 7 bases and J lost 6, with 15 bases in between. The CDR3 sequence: CASTYDGRPGELFF. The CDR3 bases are TGTGCCAGCACGTACGACGGGCGTCCCGGGGAGCTGTTTTTT.